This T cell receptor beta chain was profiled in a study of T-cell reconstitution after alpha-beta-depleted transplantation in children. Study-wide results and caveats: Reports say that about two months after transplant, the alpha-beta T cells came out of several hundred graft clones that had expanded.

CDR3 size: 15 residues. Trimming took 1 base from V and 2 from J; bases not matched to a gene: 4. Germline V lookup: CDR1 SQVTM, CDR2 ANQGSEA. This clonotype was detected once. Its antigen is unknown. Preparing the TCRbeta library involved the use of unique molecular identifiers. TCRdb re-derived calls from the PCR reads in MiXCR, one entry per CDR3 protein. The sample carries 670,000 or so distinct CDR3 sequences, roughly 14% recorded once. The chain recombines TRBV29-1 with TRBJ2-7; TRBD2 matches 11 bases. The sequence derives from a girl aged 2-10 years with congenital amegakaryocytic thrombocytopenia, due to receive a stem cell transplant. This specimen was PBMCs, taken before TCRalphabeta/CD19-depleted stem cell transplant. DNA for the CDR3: TGCAGCGTTGAAGGGGCTAGCGGGGGGACCTACGAGCAGTACTTC. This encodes CSVEGASGGTYEQYF.